The clone carrying this T cell receptor (beta chain) was recorded a few times. Its antigen remains unidentified. These data originate in a study of beta chain features in type 1 diabetes. Study-wide results and limits: Shorter TCRB CDR3s, moderately but significantly so, were found in Type 1 diabetes patients in all four CD4+ subsets. Whether HLA type influences TCRB rearrangement remained unresolved here.

There are 15 residues in the CDR3. Germline lookup yields CDR1 MNHEY and CDR2 SVGAGI. Losses at the gene ends were 5 bases for V and 13 bases for J; bases not matched to a gene: 19. The isolated RNA, all of it, was reverse transcribed, so expressed TCRB transcripts were what got sequenced. Clones were read by immunoSEQ multiplex PCR, and TCRdb kept only the in-frame ones, dropping some. This table holds about 700,000 clones, around 15% found once. The V and J genes are TRBV6-5 and TRBJ1-2; 7 nucleotides agree with TRBD1. Sequenced sample: naive CD4+ T cells from blood. The TCR sequence derives from a man between 18 and 35 years old with type 1 diabetes. The CDR3 bases are TGTGCCAGCAGTCCCCCGGGGACAGCGGACCGGGCGCCCACCTTC. It is translated as CASSPPGTADRAPTF.